This T cell receptor beta chain was identified during a study of T cell responses to AZD1222 COVID-19 vaccine. Study-level points and caveats: Nearly half of unique spike-specific TCRs reportedly avoided B.1.351 and B.1.1.7 mutated regions. Once two AZD1222 doses were given, Spike-specific TCR breadth and depth went up.

As concerns this clone: The antigen is not known.

Sequencing was performed with immunoSEQ multiplex PCR; in TCRdb, only in-frame clones are kept and a portion is missing. There are around 180,000 clones in the sample; approximately 92% occur only once, and under 11% lies in the top ten. The clonotype originates from an adult in good health. The sequences come from peripheral blood, collected on day 0 of AZD1222 vaccination.

CDR3 protein: CASSYSTRTVGGYTF. The CDR3 DNA sequence: TGTGCCAGCAGTTACTCGACCCGGACGGTGGGAGGCTACACCTTC. This sequence joins TRBV6-6 and TRBJ1-2; D unclear. Trimming left V 0 bases short and J 8 bases short, with 16 bases between. The CDR3 sequence is 15 residues long. Germline loops: CDR1 MNHNY, CDR2 SVGAGI (reference sequence).